This T cell receptor beta chain was captured by sequencing in a study of shared clonotypes between healthy human individuals (dated by TCRdb to the early 2020s). Some background on the complete study: The cohort comprised a couple of women and a few men aged 18 to 49 years. Leukapheresis yielded between about 0.94 and 9.5 billion PBMCs per donor. To estimate repertoire size and how much clonotype sharing occurs between individuals, the study deeply sequenced the blood TCR repertoires of 5 or 6 healthy adults. To increase sequencing depth and limit assay-specific biases, different laboratories used diverse techniques to prepare libraries and sequence TCR repertoires. For each donor, CD4 naive and CD4 memory were each run on three plates, CD8 naive on two plates, and CD8 memory on one plate. Study-wide conclusions, independent of this receptor: Clonotypes shared by all four sorted-subset donors showed higher generation probabilities than non-shared clonotypes. Because the study included a small number of donors, the genetic and exposure-history diversity represented was limited. Sharing across a handful of donors was observed for approximately 4.6% of naive CD4, 3.5% of naive CD8, 2% to 2.5% of memory CD4, and about 0.39% of memory CD8 clonotypes. Rarefaction of sorted-subset datasets indicated incomplete sequencing despite the large sequencing depth. Sampling was restricted to blood, and TCR repertoires in tissue are likely to differ from TCR repertoires in blood. Based on pairwise subsampling, the degree of clonotype sharing among donors was expected to be affected by sequencing depth. Naive subsets generally had larger estimated clonotype richness than memory subsets.

Sequences MNHEY (CDR1) and SVGAGI (CDR2) are obtained from the germline V gene. At the junction V is shortened by 6 bases and J by 6 bases; bases outside the gene matches: 9. The CDR3, from cysteine to phenylalanine, totals 14 residues. The sequence is cut down to CDR3 DNA, 42 bases in frame from base 1. Using the deep immunoSEQ assay, TCR CDR3 regions were amplified from genomic DNA by multiplex PCR. Genomic DNA extracted from each cell subset was distributed evenly over all wells of several immunoSEQ 96-well plates, and each plate served as one replicate. Each replicate PCR for sorted subsets received about 0.2 ug genomic DNA, equal to roughly 30,000 T cell genomes. Purified libraries were measured with a Qubit 3.0 fluorometer, size-checked on a Bioanalyzer 2100, and measured again with the KAPA Library Quantification kit. Every immunoSEQ 96-well plate was sequenced on a separate single-read 150-cycle Illumina NextSeq 550 flow cell. The authors' pipeline ran thus. The immunoSEQ output contained only junctional sequences without quality scores, so filtering could not match that applied to full-length reads. To assign V/J genes and CDR3, sequences were annotated against IMGT germline references using PyIR, a Python wrapper for IgBLAST v1.9. Reads were removed for weak V/J assignments (E-value above 1e-6), missing CDR3, stop codons, out-of-frame junctions, or ambiguous translated residues. V3J clonotypes were defined as sequences sharing the same inferred V gene, J gene, and CDR3 amino acid sequence. To compute the percentage overlap between repertoires, the number of shared unique clonotypes was divided by the size of the smaller repertoire. Three approaches were used to assess repertoire richness: RTK rarefaction, the Chao1 estimator, and Recon v2.1 estimates of unobserved clonotypes. Generation probabilities were computed with OLGA for all TCRbeta clonotypes obtained by the gDNA method from several donors. TCRdb mirrors the immuneACCESS table, restricted to in-frame sequences. Some clones are absent from its copies; in checked studies, under half trace to an unresolved V gene, and the reason for the others is unknown. That table furnishes V, J and clone size, whereas the DNA furnished D and trimming. The sample records 2.3 million or so clones, 93% of which are singletons. About 0.41% of the sample is held by the ten biggest clonotypes.

Donors were healthy HIV-negative adults with no recently reported acute infections or vaccinations. Every donor was a Caucasian adult residing in Nashville, Tennessee, USA. CD4+ T cells were enriched by magnetic negative selection; naive cells were then positively selected on CD45RA, and the negative fraction formed the memory subset. Blood was collected by leukapheresis, and PBMCs were isolated by Ficoll-Histopaque density gradient centrifugation and then cryopreserved in liquid nitrogen vapor phase. Analytical flow cytometry was used to check the purity and quantity of each magnetically sorted T cell population. From each sorted fraction, genomic DNA was isolated and quantified by UV absorbance on a Nanodrop 2000c. With regard to this clone: No cognate antigen has been identified for it. Per-base qualities were not stored, and no clone one base away is much larger.

Recombination joined TRBV6-5 with TRBJ2-3; a stretch of 7 junction bases matches TRBD1. Material for sequencing was naive CD4+ T cells from PBMCs. The sample's cell subset or site, from its label and the paper: CD45RA+ positively selected. The receptor was derived from a man in his late teens or twenties in good health. Some clones in this sample may be carry-over from other donors' samples. CDR3 sequence: CASRLTGQGDTQYF. DNA sequence: TGTGCCAGCAGACTGACAGGGCAAGGGGATACGCAGTATTTT.